This T cell receptor beta chain appears in the sequencing data of a study of immune cell composition in non-small cell lung cancer (dated by TCRdb to the late 2010s). In the study overall: Histologic subtype, mainly lung adenocarcinoma or squamous cell carcinoma, was assigned on the basis of H&E together with p63, CK5, Napsin A and TTF-1 immunohistochemistry. The subtype comparisons left out a few tumour specimens with TCR-beta data because those specimens were rare histological subtypes. Adaptive Biotechnologies TCR-beta sequencing was carried out on a few dozen paired NSCLC tumour and non-adjacent lung specimens, as well as on approximately 26 tumour-only specimens. For supplementary cohort #1, made up of about nine lung adenocarcinoma cases, paired tumour/lung TCR-beta sequencing was done and TIL populations were generated so that tumour reactivity could be assessed.

Its CDR3 holds 14 amino acids, cysteine through phenylalanine. Only the CDR3 region is kept as DNA, spanning 42 bases read in frame from base 1. The germline V gene (reference sequence) sets CDR1 to SEHNR and CDR2 to FQNEAQ. V is clipped by 1 base and J by 10 bases, and the sequence between their germline boundaries is 11 bases long. A two-step multiplex PCR amplified TCR-beta CDR3 regions from genomic DNA, and the second step of the PCR added Illumina-compatible adaptors. As a commercial immunoSEQ service, TCR-beta immunosequencing was carried out on an Illumina platform. In the source study's methods: Repertoires were described by productive clonality and by Top 10 Clones, which is the percentage of T-cell templates coming from the ten most frequent sequences. Values for productive clonality spanned 0 to 1, where a value of 1 indicated a monoclonal population. Tumour-associated clones were defined as sequences comprising at least 0.1% of tumour T-cell templates but absent from matched non-adjacent lung, identified via log10 scatter plots. Two-group comparisons used Student's t-tests, stages used ANOVA, and relationships used linear regression, analysed in GraphPad Prism7 and R. TCRdb's version of the immuneACCESS table is confined to in-frame rearrangements and falls short of the full clone set. An unresolved V gene accounts for under half of the shortfall where checked; the remainder is of unknown origin. The D gene and trimming were derived from the DNA, and the V and J assignments and clone size from that table. For this sample there are roughly 10,000 clones; almost 70% appear just once. The leading ten clones occupy approximately 8.7% of the sample.

Study-level results and caveats: The reactivity cohort included only around ten cases, and whether tumour-reactive clones share sequences with the dominant in vivo tumour-associated clones was not shown. Top 10 clone scores and productive clonality were significantly higher in lung squamous cell carcinoma than in lung adenocarcinoma tumours. Across around 10 adenocarcinoma cases, the maximal tumour-associated clone frequency showed a strong correlation with TIL tumour reactivity, but overall clonality showed no such correlation. Smoking pack-years did not significantly correlate with tumour TCR-beta clonality. Nearly half of NSCLC cases had tumour-associated clones >0.5%, with 75% to 80% of squamous carcinomas showing such clones compared with less than 35% of adenocarcinomas.

From frozen aliquots of unsorted single-cell suspensions, genomic DNA was isolated using the QIAamp DNA kit. The tumour samples consisted of non-small cell lung cancer tissue that had been surgically resected. Tissues arrived within 2 hours after resection and were immediately processed into single-cell suspensions. Tissue was broken up mechanically, digested enzymatically with DNase I, collagenase I and hyaluronidase for 30 minutes at 37 degrees C, and then filtered and RBC-lysed. On this clone: No antigen is known for it. No base-level quality is on record; no much larger clone is a single base apart.

Sequencing input: lung tumor tissue. This receptor was identified in a human donor with non-small cell lung cancer. The chain joins TRBV7-9 to TRBJ1-6; the D gene cannot be named for sure. CDR3 reads: CASSLGAGRSPLHF. DNA sequence: TGTGCCAGCAGCTTAGGGGCCGGGAGATCACCCCTCCACTTT.